This is a list of T cell receptor beta chains from one sample in a study of T cell responses to AZD1222 COVID-19 vaccine. TCRdb's copy holds only in-frame clones and misses some; the assay was immunoSEQ multiplex PCR. The sample lists around 88,000 clones, nearly 90% occurring once. Sequencing was performed on peripheral blood, taken on day 0 of AZD1222 vaccination. The receptor source for this set is an adult in good health. Both conserved end residues are part of each CDR3. Each record gives: J gene, clone size, V gene, D gene, CDR3 DNA, CDR3 protein. The D gene is left open where the match is weak. Size is stated for part of the rows, as once, few or many counts, or as a class when the clone is expanded.

TRBJ2-7,-,TRBV19,-,TGTGCCAGTAGTATAGAGCTTACAGGGAGGGGAGGCGAGCAGTACTTC,CASSIELTGRGGEQYF
TRBJ1-2,-,TRBV3-1/TRBV3-2,-,TGTGCCAGCAGCCAAGAGGGTCAATATGGCTACACCTTC,CASSQEGQYGYTF
TRBJ2-2,-,TRBV5-1,-,TGCGCCAGCAGCTTTAATATTGCGAACACCGGGGAGCTGTTTTTT,CASSFNIANTGELFF
TRBJ1-6,-,TRBV27,-,TGTGCCAGCAGTAAGGGGGGAGGCGGCAATTCACCCCTCCACTTT,CASSKGGGGNSPLHF
TRBJ2-5,-,TRBV7-2,-,TGTGCCAGCAGCTTAGTGCGGTTCCAAGAGACCCAGTACTTC,CASSLVRFQETQYF
TRBJ2-2,-,TRBV14,-,TGTGCCAGCAGCCACGGCACCGGGGAGCTGTTTTTT,CASSHGTGELFF
TRBJ1-6,-,TRBV3-1/TRBV3-2,-,TGTGCCAGCAGCCAAGATCCCTCACGGGGGTCTGTCCACTTT,CASSQDPSRGSVHF
TRBJ2-5,-,TRBV10-1,-,TGCGCCAGCAGTTCAACCGCCACGGCTGAGACCCAGTACTTC,CASSSTATAETQYF
TRBJ1-5,-,TRBV7-9,TRBD1,TGTGCCAGCAGCCGGGACAGGGGTGGACAGCCCCAGCATTTT,CASSRDRGGQPQHF
TRBJ1-5,-,TRBV7-2,TRBD1,TGTGCCAGCAGCCCGAGGACAGGTCAGGGGCAGCCCCAGCATTTT,CASSPRTGQGQPQHF
TRBJ1-5,-,TRBV19,-,TGTGCCAGTACCAGTCTCGGGGGGGCGAGCAATCAGCCCCAGCATTTT,CASTSLGGASNQPQHF
TRBJ2-2,-,TRBV28,TRBD1,TGTGCCAGCAGTTTATGGGGACAGGGCGCGAACACCGGGGAGCTGTTTTTT,CASSLWGQGANTGELFF
TRBJ2-7,-,TRBV7-9,TRBD2,TGTGCCAGCAGCACTAGCGGGAGAGCGTCCGAGCAGTACTTC,CASSTSGRASEQYF
TRBJ1-6,-,TRBV20-1,-,TGCAGTGCTAGTCGAGGGCGAGGGGATTCACCCCTCCACTTT,CSASRGRGDSPLHF
TRBJ1-2,-,TRBV29-1,-,TGCAGCGTTGAAGTCCGGGATGGCTACACCTTC,CSVEVRDGYTF
TRBJ2-6,-,TRBV10-3,-,TGTGCCATCAAGCCGGGATCGGACAACCGTTCTGGGGCCAACGTCCTGACTTTC,CAIKPGSDNRSGANVLTF
TRBJ1-5,-,TRBV27,-,TGTGCCAGCAGTCGCAACAGAGACAATCAGCCCCAGCATTTT,CASSRNRDNQPQHF
TRBJ1-1,once,TRBV2,TRBD1,TGTGCCAGCGTAACAGGGGATCAAAAAACTGAAGCTTTCTTT,CASVTGDQKTEAFF
TRBJ2-7,-,TRBV4-1,TRBD2,TGCGCCAGCAGCCCTGGACTAGCGGGAGTCAACGAGCAGTACTTC,CASSPGLAGVNEQYF
TRBJ1-1,-,TRBV7-2,-,TGTGCCAGCAGCCCCGGACGGCTGAACACTGAAGCTTTCTTT,CASSPGRLNTEAFF
TRBJ2-3,-,TRBV6-5,-,TGTGCCAGCAGTTACTTCGGACCCTCCACAGATACGCAGTATTTT,CASSYFGPSTDTQYF
TRBJ2-5,once,TRBV11-3,TRBD1,TGTGCCAGCAGCGTACAGGGGGCCGGGAAGACCCAGTACTTC,CASSVQGAGKTQYF
TRBJ1-2,once,TRBV7-9,-,TGTGCCAGCAGCTTAAGTAACCAACAGGGTCATGGCTACACCTTC,CASSLSNQQGHGYTF
TRBJ2-6,-,TRBV20-1,-,TGCAGTGCTAGTGGACGTAGCTCTGGGGCCAACGTCCTGACTTTC,CSASGRSSGANVLTF
TRBJ2-5,once,TRBV7-2,-,TGTGCCAGCAGCCAATATAATGACAGAGGAGAGACCCAGTACTTC,CASSQYNDRGETQYF
TRBJ2-2,-,TRBV5-8,-,TGTGCCAGCAGCGCCGACGGCCGGGAGCTGTTTTTT,CASSADGRELFF
TRBJ1-5,-,TRBV5-4,-,TGTGCCAGCAGCTTGGGGAATCAGCCCCAGCATTTT,CASSLGNQPQHF
TRBJ1-2,-,TRBV6-5,-,TGTGCCAGCAGTACCGGTGGTGGCTACACCTTC,CASSTGGGYTF
TRBJ2-7,-,TRBV28,TRBD1,TGTGCCAGCAGCGCTCTCATAAAGGACAGGGGGTACTACGAGCAGTACTTC,CASSALIKDRGYYEQYF
TRBJ1-3,-,TRBV13,-,TGTGCCAGCAGCTTAGGCCAGCTTTGGGGGGGAAACACCATATATTTT,CASSLGQLWGGNTIYF
TRBJ1-5,few,TRBV10-3,-,TGTGCCACCTCAGTCGGGGACAGCAATCAGCCCCAGCATTTT,CATSVGDSNQPQHF
TRBJ2-1,-,TRBV24-1,-,TGTGCCACCAGTGATTTGAGGGCGGCGGAGCAGTTCTTC,CATSDLRAAEQFF
TRBJ1-3,-,TRBV10-3,-,TGTGCCATCCTCCCGAGCTCTGGAAACACCATATATTTT,CAILPSSGNTIYF
TRBJ2-1,-,TRBV19,-,TGTGCCAGTAGTATAGGGGCGCGTTTTTCCGATGAGCAGTTCTTC,CASSIGARFSDEQFF
TRBJ2-1,few,TRBV5-1,TRBD2,TGCGCCAGCAGCTTGCGGCTAGCGGGAGACAATGAGCAGTTCTTC,CASSLRLAGDNEQFF
TRBJ2-1,-,TRBV12-3/TRBV12-4,-,TGTGCCAGCAGAAAAGGGTCCAATGAGCAGTTCTTC,CASRKGSNEQFF
TRBJ2-7,-,TRBV20-1,TRBD2,TGCAGTGCTAGTCAAGCGGGAGTCCGCGAGCAGTACTTC,CSASQAGVREQYF
TRBJ2-3,few,TRBV14,TRBD2,TGTGCCAGCAGCCGACTAGCGGGAGGAGATACGCAGTATTTT,CASSRLAGGDTQYF
TRBJ2-5,-,TRBV18,TRBD2,TGTGCCAGCTCATCGACTAGCGGCCAAGAGACCCAGTACTTC,CASSSTSGQETQYF
TRBJ1-2,-,TRBV12-5,-,TGTGCTAGTTCAGACGGGGCCTATGGCTACACCTTC,CASSDGAYGYTF
TRBJ2-1,-,TRBV7-3,TRBD2,TGTGCCAGCAGCTTAGGGGCTCGGGGTAGCGGGCAAAATGAGCAGTTCTTC,CASSLGARGSGQNEQFF
TRBJ2-7,-,TRBV18,-,TGTGCCAGCTCACCACCGGCTGGGCGTATGGGTGAGCAGTACTTC,CASSPPAGRMGEQYF
TRBJ2-7,-,TRBV7-9,-,TGTGCCAGCAGCCAAGACCTAGGGCGGTACTTC,CASSQDLGRYF
TRBJ1-1,-,TRBV19,-,TGTGCCAGTAGCTCTGACGGATGGGGCACTGAAGCTTTCTTT,CASSSDGWGTEAFF
TRBJ1-1,-,TRBV9,TRBD1,TGTGCCAGCAGCGTAGCTTACAGGGGCACTGAAGCTTTCTTT,CASSVAYRGTEAFF
TRBJ2-1,-,TRBV6-6,TRBD2,TGTGCCAGCAGTTTTTTAGCGGGAGGGTACAATGAGCAGTTCTTC,CASSFLAGGYNEQFF
TRBJ2-7,once,TRBV18,-,TGTGCCAGCTCGGTGGAACGCTCGGACGAGCAGTACTTC,CASSVERSDEQYF
TRBJ2-1,few,TRBV19,-,TGTGCCAGTAGTATCCGGCCCTACAATGAGCAGTTCTTC,CASSIRPYNEQFF